A single sample is the source of the 27 T cell receptor beta chains below, sequenced in a study of identifying expanded T cells in peripheral blood. Sequenced by immunoSEQ multiplex PCR; TCRdb stores in-frame clones only, minus some. Found here are 85,000 to 100,000 clones, about 87% of them singletons; the top ten hold 4% to 4.5%. Sequencing used blood. All receptors derive from a person aged 18-70 years in good health.

The chain is built from TRBV5-1 and TRBJ1-2; D remains ambiguous. Germline assignment: CDR1 SGHRS and CDR2 YFSETQ. The CDR3 is made up of 12 amino acids. Trimming shortened V by 5 bases and J by 2 bases, and 7 bases separated the two germline ends. The CDR3 sequence is CASRKENYGYTF. The DNA for the CDR3 is TGCGCCAGCAGAAAGGAGAACTATGGCTACACCTTC.

V usage is TRBV5-5 and J usage is TRBJ2-7; 7 bases fit TRBD2. Germline V lookup: CDR1 SGHKS, CDR2 YYEKEE (reference sequence). With 0 bases clipped from V and 3 bases from J, the junction kept 6 bases outside the gene matches. This CDR3 has 15 residues. CDR3 sequence (DNA): TGTGCCAGCAGCTTGGAGGGCGGGAGCAGCTACGAGCAGTACTTC. Its protein is CASSLEGGSSYEQYF.

This clone was recorded only once. The chain links TRBV6-4 to TRBJ2-2; 8 bases align to TRBD1. Germline trimming cut 2 bases from V and 7 bases from J; bases unmatched to any gene: 3. The V gene's germline CDR1 is MRHNA and CDR2 SNTAGT. The CDR3 length is 14 residues. CDR3 coding DNA: TGTGCCAGCAGTGACGGACAGGGCGGCGGGGAGCTGTTTTTT. Protein: CASSDGQGGGELFF.

The chain recombines TRBV11-2 with TRBJ1-3; no clear D. The germline V and J ends were trimmed by 2 bases and 0 bases, with 5 bases remaining between them. Germline CDR1 reads SGHAT; CDR2 reads FQNNGV. The CDR3 totals 14 residues. This CDR3 is CASSLTASGNTIYF. The DNA of the CDR3 is TGTGCCAGCAGCTTAACAGCCTCTGGAAACACCATATATTTT.

The chain combines TRBV27 with TRBJ1-5; a weak D match, TRBD1 (6 bases). This CDR3 is 14 amino acids long. Germline lookup yields CDR1 MNHEY and CDR2 SMNVEV (reference sequence). The V and J ends lost 3 bases and 1 base respectively, with 7 bases between them. The CDR3 DNA reads as TGTGCCAGCAGTTTGGGGGCCAGCAATCAGCCCCAGCATTTT. This sequence encodes CASSLGASNQPQHF.

V usage is TRBV28 and J usage is TRBJ2-5, with 7 bases aligning to TRBD2. Per germline, CDR1 MDHEN and CDR2 SYDVKM. This CDR3 region has 14 residues. J lost 5 bases, V lost 4 bases, and 7 bases had no gene match. CDR3 loop: CASSSSSGGETQYF. The DNA for the CDR3 is TGTGCCAGCAGTTCTTCTAGCGGTGGCGAGACCCAGTACTTC.

The genes are TRBV27 and TRBJ2-7; D may match TRBD1 or TRBD2 (5 bases each). Trimming took 5 bases from V and 5 from J, leaving 7 bases between them. Germline V gene lookup returns CDR1 MNHEY and CDR2 SMNVEV (reference sequence). The length of the CDR3 is 11 residues. CDR3 sequence: CASSMGDEQYF. DNA for the CDR3: TGTGCCAGCAGTATGGGGGACGAGCAGTACTTC.

The genes are TRBV28 and TRBJ2-7; 9 positions agree with TRBD1. V shed 8 bases, J shed 5 bases, and the junction held 10 bases outside the gene matches. CDR1 and CDR2 (germline): MDHEN, SYDVKM. The CDR3 contains 14 residues. Here the CDR3 DNA reads TGTGCCAGCGATACCCGAACAGGGGGCGACGAGCAGTACTTC. As protein: CASDTRTGGDEQYF.

The rearrangement joins TRBV10-2 to TRBJ1-1; D is uncertain. Per the germline V gene, CDR1 is WSHSY and CDR2 is SAAADI. Deletions cut 8 bases from V and 3 bases from J, with 10 bases between. This CDR3 has 12 amino acids. The CDR3, as DNA: TGCGCCAGCGCCGTAGAGGACACTGAAGCTTTCTTT. Its protein product is CASAVEDTEAFF.

The chain employs TRBV4-1 and TRBJ1-2, with TRBD1 matching over 8 bases. Germline assignment: CDR1 MGHRA and CDR2 YSYEKL. The trim removed 0 bases at V and 6 bases at J, leaving 9 bases unmatched. CDR3 length: 16 residues. The CDR3 nucleotides are TGCGCCAGCAGCCAAGAAGGGACAGGAGGTGGAAATGGCTACACCTTC. Translating gives CASSQEGTGGGNGYTF.

This clone appeared once. It differs at one base from a far larger clone, so likely a read error. The chain couples TRBV6-1 to TRBJ2-2; 10 nucleotides line up with TRBD2. The length of the CDR3 is 14 residues. In germline, CDR1 is MNHNS, CDR2 SASEGT. The CDR3 protein is CASSASGGTGELLF. The CDR3 DNA is TGTGCCAGCAGTGCTAGCGGGGGAACCGGGGAGCTGCTTTTT.

The chain has TRBV5-6 and TRBJ2-4; D is possibly TRBD1 (7 bases). The germline CDR1 and CDR2 sequences are SGHDT and YYEEEE. Trimming removed 4 bases from V and 0 bases from J, with 14 bases in between. The CDR3 spans 16 residues. CDR3 loop: CASSDREARAKNIQYF. DNA of the CDR3: TGTGCCAGCAGCGACAGGGAGGCTCGAGCCAAAAACATTCAGTACTTC.

The sample holds one count of this clone. CDR3 coding DNA: TGTGCCAGCGGGACAGGGGGCAACTATGGCTACACCTTC. It is translated as CASGTGGNYGYTF. This chain connects TRBV6-1 to TRBJ1-2, with 12 bases lining up with TRBD1. This CDR3 has 13 amino acids. The junction had 0 bases not matched to a gene; V was cut back by 8 bases and J by 2 bases. Germline V gene sequence: CDR1 MNHNS, CDR2 SASEGT.

The chain combines TRBV6-6 with TRBJ1-6; D remains unclear. This CDR3 is built from 13 residues. The germline V gene has CDR1 MNHNY and CDR2 SVGAGI (reference sequence). The V end lost 5 bases, the J end lost 8 bases, and 10 bases lay between the germline ends. The CDR3 loop is CASSLQEDSPLHF. The DNA of the CDR3 is TGTGCCAGCAGTCTCCAGGAAGATTCACCCCTCCACTTT.

This chain connects TRBV7-6 to TRBJ1-5; TRBD1 might be the D (5 bases). Germline V CDR1 and CDR2: SGHVS, FNYEAQ. V shed 5 bases and J shed 1 base, with 9 bases lying between them. The CDR3 runs to 14 residues. In nucleotides, the CDR3 is TGTGCCAGCAGCCCGGGGGGAAGCAATCAGCCCCAGCATTTT. This gives the protein CASSPGGSNQPQHF.

This chain joins TRBV6-1 and TRBJ2-5, with TRBD2 as a possible D gene (8 bases). CDR1 and CDR2 (germline): MNHNS, SASEGT. This CDR3 contains 14 residues. V was clipped by 7 bases and J by 5 bases, with 17 bases between them. Here the CDR3 reads CASTPGGGYETQYF. CDR3 coding DNA: TGTGCCAGCACCCCGGGAGGGGGCTACGAGACCCAGTACTTC.

The DNA of the CDR3 is TGTGCCAGCAGCTTCCCATTAGCGGCACAAAATGAGCAGTTCTTC. Encoded protein: CASSFPLAAQNEQFF. The chain employs TRBV11-3 and TRBJ2-1; D is perhaps TRBD2 (6 bases). Trimming removed 3 bases from V and 7 bases from J, with 16 bases in between. Germline values: CDR1 SGHNT, CDR2 YENEEA. The CDR3 runs to 15 residues.

The rearrangement uses TRBV7-3 and TRBJ2-7; 12 nucleotides agree with TRBD1. Germline values: CDR1 SGHTA, CDR2 FQGTGA. Unmatched junction bases numbered 15, after V lost 4 bases and J lost 5 bases. This CDR3 has 18 amino acids. The CDR3 reads CASSSLPPPGQGADEQYF. In nucleotides, the CDR3 is TGTGCCAGCAGCTCACTCCCGCCACCGGGACAGGGGGCTGACGAGCAGTACTTC.

The chain couples TRBV27 to TRBJ2-7; 10 bases agree with TRBD2. This CDR3 spans 14 amino acids. Germline CDR1 MNHEY, CDR2 SMNVEV (reference sequence). Trimming removed 8 bases from V and 4 bases from J; junction bases left unmatched: 8. CDR3 sequence: CASGASGSLYEQYF. CDR3 DNA sequence: TGTGCCAGCGGCGCTAGCGGGAGTTTGTACGAGCAGTACTTC.

This chain links TRBV7-8 with TRBJ2-7; tentatively, D is TRBD1 (7 bases). The germline V gene encodes CDR1 SGHVS and CDR2 FQNEAQ. CDR3 length: 15 residues. Trimming took 0 bases from V and 2 from J, leaving 11 bases between them. For the CDR3, the DNA is TGTGCCAGCAGCTTAGCGGCAGGGGGGACCTACGAGCAGTACTTC. Translated: CASSLAAGGTYEQYF.

CDR3 sequence (DNA): TGCGCCAGCAGCTCTCGGACTAGCAGAGACATTCAGTACTTC. Amino acids: CASSSRTSRDIQYF. The chain carries TRBV5-1 and TRBJ2-4; the match to TRBD2 covers 8 bases. J lost 8 bases, V lost 3 bases, and 7 bases had no gene match. CDR3 length equals 14 residues. Germline-derived CDR1 and CDR2 are SGHRS and YFSETQ.

Only a few counts were recorded for this clone. The J gene is TRBJ2-3, the V gene TRBV2, with TRBD2 identical over 12 bases. CDR1 and CDR2 (germline): SNHLY, FYNNEI. The trim removed 4 bases at V and 4 bases at J, leaving 0 bases unmatched. The CDR3 length is 14 residues. The CDR3 bases are TGTGCCAGCAGTGGACTAGCGGGAGCAGATACGCAGTATTTT. It specifies CASSGLAGADTQYF.

The chain combines TRBV6-6 with TRBJ2-7, with 9 bases aligning to TRBD2. The CDR3 has 16 residues. Germline values: CDR1 MNHNY, CDR2 SVGAGI (reference sequence). The V gene end was trimmed by 11 bases and the J gene end by 2 bases; junction bases not matched to a gene: 16. CDR3 nucleotide sequence: TGTGCCCCCTTTGGGAGGAGCGGGGGGCCCGCCTACGAGCAGTACTTC. Protein sequence: CAPFGRSGGPAYEQYF.

This chain links TRBV30 with TRBJ2-1, with 13 positions matching TRBD2. The CDR3 loop spans 15 amino acids. Per germline, CDR1 GTSNPN and CDR2 SVGIG (reference sequence). Unmatched junction bases numbered 5, after V lost 5 bases and J lost 4 bases. This chain's CDR3 is CAWGRGLAGYNEQFF. CDR3 bases: TGTGCCTGGGGGAGGGGACTAGCGGGGTACAATGAGCAGTTCTTC.

This sequence joins TRBV27 and TRBJ2-3; 8 bases match TRBD2. The germline CDR1 and CDR2 sequences are MNHEY and SMNVEV (reference sequence). This CDR3 spans 15 amino acids. V lost 5 bases to trimming and J lost 3 bases; unmatched junction nucleotides: 7. The CDR3 region has the DNA TGTGCCAGCAGTCCGGGACTAGGCGGGACAGATACGCAGTATTTT. The encoded protein is CASSPGLGGTDTQYF.

The V gene is TRBV4-2, the J gene TRBJ1-4; 8 bases match TRBD1. The ends lost 3 bases at V and 6 bases at J; junction bases unmatched: 9. The germline V gene encodes CDR1 LGHNA and CDR2 YNFKEQ. The CDR3 has 16 amino acids. The CDR3 loop is CASSQSTGGEDEKLFF. CDR3 sequence (DNA): TGTGCCAGCAGCCAGTCAACAGGGGGGGAAGATGAAAAACTGTTTTTT.

CDR3 sequence: CASSASGTSGGTDTQYF. CDR3 DNA: TGTGCCAGCTCAGCTTCGGGGACTAGCGGGGGCACAGATACGCAGTATTTT. The gene calls are TRBV5-6 and TRBJ2-3; TRBD2 matches 13 bases. This CDR3 contains 17 residues. V trimming: 7 bases; J trimming: 1 base; junction bases outside the gene matches: 9. Germline V gives CDR1 SGHDT, CDR2 YYEEEE.